This is a list of T cell receptor beta chains from one sample in a study of T cell responses to AZD1222 COVID-19 vaccine. Sequencing used immunoSEQ multiplex PCR; TCRdb keeps in-frame clones, though not all of them. The table includes under 250,000 clones, about 92% detected once. The material was peripheral blood, obtained on day 0 of MenACWY control vaccination. Every receptor here comes from an adult in good health. The CDR3 runs from the conserved cysteine through the conserved F or W. Each record gives: D gene, V gene, clone size, J gene, CDR3 DNA, CDR3 protein. A D gene is named only where the DNA matches it firmly. The size entry is marked missing in some rows and otherwise reads once, few, many or a size class.

D gene: NA
V gene: TRBV30
clone size: NA
J gene: TRBJ1-5
CDR3 DNA: TGTGCCTGGAGCTATAGCAATCAGCCCCAGCATTTT
CDR3 protein: CAWSYSNQPQHF

D gene: NA
V gene: TRBV7-2
clone size: NA
J gene: TRBJ1-5
CDR3 DNA: TGTGCCAGCAGCTTAGGGGGAGAACAGCCCCAGCATTTT
CDR3 protein: CASSLGGEQPQHF

D gene: TRBD1
V gene: TRBV9
clone size: NA
J gene: TRBJ1-6
CDR3 DNA: TGTGCCAGCAGCGGGGACAGTCCGAATTCACCCCTCCACTTT
CDR3 protein: CASSGDSPNSPLHF

D gene: NA
V gene: TRBV28
clone size: NA
J gene: TRBJ2-3
CDR3 DNA: TGTGCCAGCAGTTTACGGGGGGCTCCAATCACAGATACGCAGTATTTT
CDR3 protein: CASSLRGAPITDTQYF

D gene: TRBD1
V gene: TRBV19
clone size: NA
J gene: TRBJ2-1
CDR3 DNA: TGTGCCAGTAGTATAGAGGCCGGACAGGGGCACAATGAGCAGTTCTTC
CDR3 protein: CASSIEAGQGHNEQFF

D gene: TRBD1
V gene: TRBV7-9
clone size: few
J gene: TRBJ1-4
CDR3 DNA: TGTGCCAGCCAAGAGGGGGACAGGCGTAATGAAAAACTGTTTTTT
CDR3 protein: CASQEGDRRNEKLFF

D gene: TRBD1
V gene: TRBV19
clone size: NA
J gene: TRBJ1-5
CDR3 DNA: TGTGCCAGTAGCACAGGACAGGGGCGCAATCAGCCCCAGCATTTT
CDR3 protein: CASSTGQGRNQPQHF

D gene: NA
V gene: TRBV6-5
clone size: NA
J gene: TRBJ1-2
CDR3 DNA: TGTGCCACCGAACGGGCACCGCCTAAGGGTGGCTACACCTTC
CDR3 protein: CATERAPPKGGYTF

D gene: NA
V gene: TRBV18
clone size: NA
J gene: TRBJ2-5
CDR3 DNA: TGTGCCAGCTCACCACGGGCTCGACAAGAGACCCAGTACTTC
CDR3 protein: CASSPRARQETQYF

D gene: TRBD2
V gene: TRBV10-1
clone size: NA
J gene: TRBJ2-3
CDR3 DNA: TGCGCCAGCAGCTGGACTAGCGGGGGCACAGATACGCAGTATTTT
CDR3 protein: CASSWTSGGTDTQYF

D gene: NA
V gene: TRBV30
clone size: NA
J gene: TRBJ1-2
CDR3 DNA: TGTGCCTGGAGTTCCTATCCTCTGACTCGATTAGCCTATGGCTACACCTTC
CDR3 protein: CAWSSYPLTRLAYGYTF

D gene: NA
V gene: TRBV7-9
clone size: NA
J gene: TRBJ1-4
CDR3 DNA: TGTGCCAGCAGCGTTGGAGGGAATGAAAAACTGTTTTTT
CDR3 protein: CASSVGGNEKLFF

D gene: TRBD1
V gene: TRBV6-6
clone size: NA
J gene: TRBJ2-7
CDR3 DNA: TGTGCCAGCAGTCAGGGGGACCGTAGACTTCTGCGGTCCTACGAGCAGTACTTC
CDR3 protein: CASSQGDRRLLRSYEQYF

D gene: TRBD2
V gene: TRBV5-4
clone size: NA
J gene: TRBJ2-5
CDR3 DNA: TGTGCCAGCAGCACGGGACTAGCGGGGGGAGAGACCCAGTACTTC
CDR3 protein: CASSTGLAGGETQYF

D gene: TRBD1
V gene: TRBV28
clone size: NA
J gene: TRBJ1-6
CDR3 DNA: TGTGCCAGCAGTTTAGTACAGGGGAATTCACCCCTCCACTTT
CDR3 protein: CASSLVQGNSPLHF

D gene: TRBD1
V gene: TRBV6-5
clone size: NA
J gene: TRBJ1-2
CDR3 DNA: TGTGCCAGCAGCCCCGGGACAGGGAGCGGCTACACCTTC
CDR3 protein: CASSPGTGSGYTF

D gene: NA
V gene: TRBV6-1
clone size: NA
J gene: TRBJ1-3
CDR3 DNA: TGTGCCAGCAGTGACCAGGGATTGAGCTCTGGAAACACCATATATTTT
CDR3 protein: CASSDQGLSSGNTIYF

D gene: NA
V gene: TRBV7-9
clone size: NA
J gene: TRBJ1-1
CDR3 DNA: TGTGCCAGCAGTTTCTACAGCGCCACTAACACTGAAGCTTTCTTT
CDR3 protein: CASSFYSATNTEAFF

D gene: NA
V gene: TRBV5-1
clone size: NA
J gene: TRBJ2-5
CDR3 DNA: TGCGCCAGCAGCTTGACTAGTCTCCAAGAGACCCAGTACTTC
CDR3 protein: CASSLTSLQETQYF

D gene: NA
V gene: TRBV18
clone size: once
J gene: TRBJ1-1
CDR3 DNA: TGTGCCAGCTCCCCCCCCAGTGCCCCCGACACTGAAGCTTTCTTT
CDR3 protein: CASSPPSAPDTEAFF

D gene: TRBD1
V gene: TRBV18
clone size: NA
J gene: TRBJ2-7
CDR3 DNA: TGTGCCAGCTCACCCCGCCGCACAAGATCGGGACAGGGGATCGGCGAGCAGTACTTC
CDR3 protein: CASSPRRTRSGQGIGEQYF

D gene: TRBD1
V gene: TRBV6-1
clone size: NA
J gene: TRBJ1-1
CDR3 DNA: TGTGCCAGCACCGAACCGGGACAGCTGAACACTGAAGCTTTCTTT
CDR3 protein: CASTEPGQLNTEAFF

D gene: NA
V gene: TRBV4-2
clone size: NA
J gene: TRBJ1-6
CDR3 DNA: TGTGCCAGCAGCCAAGACACAGGACCTCTCCACTTT
CDR3 protein: CASSQDTGPLHF

D gene: NA
V gene: TRBV7-2
clone size: NA
J gene: TRBJ2-7
CDR3 DNA: TGTGCCAGCAGCGCCACCTCAGGGAACGAGCAGTACTTC
CDR3 protein: CASSATSGNEQYF

D gene: NA
V gene: TRBV30
clone size: NA
J gene: TRBJ2-7
CDR3 DNA: TGTGCCTGGAGATCCGGGGTCTCCTACGAGCAGTACTTC
CDR3 protein: CAWRSGVSYEQYF

D gene: NA
V gene: TRBV28
clone size: NA
J gene: TRBJ1-2
CDR3 DNA: TGTGCCAGCAGTTTATCAGGGTTCTATGGCTACACCTTC
CDR3 protein: CASSLSGFYGYTF

D gene: NA
V gene: TRBV30
clone size: NA
J gene: TRBJ1-2
CDR3 DNA: TGTGCCTGGAGGGGGGGACTTAACTCTAACTATGGCTACACCTTC
CDR3 protein: CAWRGGLNSNYGYTF

D gene: NA
V gene: TRBV5-6
clone size: NA
J gene: TRBJ1-2
CDR3 DNA: TGTGCCAGCAGCTGGGGGTTGACGGAAAACTATGGCTACACCTTC
CDR3 protein: CASSWGLTENYGYTF

D gene: NA
V gene: TRBV21-1
clone size: NA
J gene: TRBJ2-2
CDR3 DNA: TGTGCCAGCAGCAAAAGTCTTTCGGTGGGACAGGACCACCGGGGAGCTGTTTTT
CDR3 protein: CASSKSLSVGQDHRGAVF

D gene: NA
V gene: TRBV5-6
clone size: NA
J gene: TRBJ1-1
CDR3 DNA: TGTGCCAGCAGACCTACAGGGATGGGAACTGAAGCTTTCTTT
CDR3 protein: CASRPTGMGTEAFF

D gene: NA
V gene: TRBV7-8
clone size: NA
J gene: TRBJ1-1
CDR3 DNA: TGTGCCAGCAGCTTAGGCTATGAAGCTTTCTTT
CDR3 protein: CASSLGYEAFF

D gene: TRBD2
V gene: TRBV5-4
clone size: NA
J gene: TRBJ2-3
CDR3 DNA: TGTGCCAGCAGCTTCTCTAGCGGGGTGAGCACAGATACGCAGTATTTT
CDR3 protein: CASSFSSGVSTDTQYF

D gene: NA
V gene: TRBV27
clone size: NA
J gene: TRBJ2-7
CDR3 DNA: TGTGCCAGCAGTTCCTCTTCACAGGGTAGCTCCTACGAGCAGTACTTC
CDR3 protein: CASSSSSQGSSYEQYF

D gene: TRBD1
V gene: TRBV15
clone size: NA
J gene: TRBJ1-1
CDR3 DNA: TGTGCCACCAGCGGACAGGGGGCGCTAGGAGTAGCTTTCTTT
CDR3 protein: CATSGQGALGVAFF

D gene: TRBD2
V gene: TRBV5-1
clone size: NA
J gene: TRBJ2-5
CDR3 DNA: TGCGCCAGCTGCTTGGCGGGCGGGGGGGAGACCCAGTACTTC
CDR3 protein: CASCLAGGGETQYF

D gene: NA
V gene: TRBV29-1
clone size: NA
J gene: TRBJ1-2
CDR3 DNA: TGCAGCGTCGGGACGCCTAACTATGGCTACACCTTC
CDR3 protein: CSVGTPNYGYTF

D gene: NA
V gene: TRBV28
clone size: NA
J gene: TRBJ2-2
CDR3 DNA: TGTGCCAGCATAAACAGGACGCCTTACACCGGGGAGCTGTTTTTT
CDR3 protein: CASINRTPYTGELFF

D gene: TRBD1
V gene: TRBV6-5
clone size: NA
J gene: TRBJ1-6
CDR3 DNA: TGTGCCAGCGTTGGGGACAGGGGGCATTCACCCCTCCACTTT
CDR3 protein: CASVGDRGHSPLHF

D gene: NA
V gene: TRBV9
clone size: NA
J gene: TRBJ2-3
CDR3 DNA: TGTGCCAGCAGCGCCCAGGGGCTACCCACAGATACGCAGTATTTT
CDR3 protein: CASSAQGLPTDTQYF

D gene: NA
V gene: TRBV11-2
clone size: few
J gene: TRBJ1-1
CDR3 DNA: TGTGCCAGCAGCTTAGTAGGGGGGGGTGTAGGGTTCACTGAAGCTTTCTTT
CDR3 protein: CASSLVGGGVGFTEAFF

D gene: TRBD1
V gene: TRBV2
clone size: NA
J gene: TRBJ1-4
CDR3 DNA: TGTGCCAGCAGTCTCGGACAGGGTTCGAGGGAAAAACTGTTTTTT
CDR3 protein: CASSLGQGSREKLFF

D gene: NA
V gene: TRBV3-1/TRBV3-2
clone size: NA
J gene: TRBJ1-1
CDR3 DNA: TGTGCCAGCAGCCAAGGACAGGTCAACACTGAAGCTTTCTTT
CDR3 protein: CASSQGQVNTEAFF

D gene: NA
V gene: TRBV28
clone size: once
J gene: TRBJ1-2
CDR3 DNA: TGTGCCAGCAGTTTATCATGGGGAGGGGGCTATGGCTACACCTTC
CDR3 protein: CASSLSWGGGYGYTF

D gene: TRBD1
V gene: TRBV6-5
clone size: NA
J gene: TRBJ1-1
CDR3 DNA: TGTGCCACCGACAGGGGGCAGGGGAACACTGAAGCTTTCTTT
CDR3 protein: CATDRGQGNTEAFF

D gene: NA
V gene: TRBV3-1/TRBV3-2
clone size: NA
J gene: TRBJ1-6
CDR3 DNA: TGTGCCAGCAGCCAAGAAGGGTCACCCCTCCACTTT
CDR3 protein: CASSQEGSPLHF

D gene: TRBD1
V gene: TRBV27
clone size: NA
J gene: TRBJ1-1
CDR3 DNA: TGTGCCAGCAGTGTCCACACCGGGACAGGGAAGGCTTTCTTT
CDR3 protein: CASSVHTGTGKAFF

D gene: NA
V gene: TRBV18
clone size: NA
J gene: TRBJ1-1
CDR3 DNA: TGTGCCAGCTCACCCTCTGGAGCGAACACTGAAGCTTTCTTT
CDR3 protein: CASSPSGANTEAFF

D gene: TRBD1
V gene: TRBV5-6
clone size: NA
J gene: TRBJ1-3
CDR3 DNA: TGTGCCAGCAGCTTGTTCGGGACAGGGGGCCGGGGTGGAAACACCATATATTTT
CDR3 protein: CASSLFGTGGRGGNTIYF

D gene: NA
V gene: TRBV5-6
clone size: once
J gene: TRBJ1-4
CDR3 DNA: TGTGCCAGCAGCTTGTTTGGGGGTGCTAATGAAAAACTGTTTTTT
CDR3 protein: CASSLFGGANEKLFF

D gene: TRBD1
V gene: TRBV3-1/TRBV3-2
clone size: NA
J gene: TRBJ1-2
CDR3 DNA: TGTGCCAGCAGCCAAAGGGGTCGGGACAGGGGCTATGGCTACACCTTC
CDR3 protein: CASSQRGRDRGYGYTF

D gene: NA
V gene: TRBV27
clone size: NA
J gene: TRBJ2-7
CDR3 DNA: TGTGCCAGCAACCCCCTAGGGGGGCAGGGGATGCTGGAGCAGTACTTC
CDR3 protein: CASNPLGGQGMLEQYF

D gene: NA
V gene: TRBV6-5
clone size: NA
J gene: TRBJ1-1
CDR3 DNA: TGTGCCAGCAGTTCCGGCAAGACTGAAGCTTTCTTT
CDR3 protein: CASSSGKTEAFF

D gene: TRBD1
V gene: TRBV18
clone size: NA
J gene: TRBJ1-2
CDR3 DNA: TGTGCCAGCTCACCACCGGGACAGTATGGCTACACCTTC
CDR3 protein: CASSPPGQYGYTF

D gene: NA
V gene: TRBV6-5
clone size: NA
J gene: TRBJ1-1
CDR3 DNA: TGTGCCAGCAGTTACTCGAACACAGGGAGCACTGAAGCTTTCTTT
CDR3 protein: CASSYSNTGSTEAFF

D gene: NA
V gene: TRBV5-8
clone size: NA
J gene: TRBJ1-1
CDR3 DNA: TGTGCCAGCAGCCGTGGGGGACACGGAATATACACTGAAGCTTTCTTT
CDR3 protein: CASSRGGHGIYTEAFF

D gene: TRBD2
V gene: TRBV25-1
clone size: NA
J gene: TRBJ2-1
CDR3 DNA: TGTGCCAGCAGCCTACTAGCGGGGGGGCCTGTTAATGAGCAGTTCTTC
CDR3 protein: CASSLLAGGPVNEQFF

D gene: NA
V gene: TRBV2
clone size: few
J gene: TRBJ1-5
CDR3 DNA: TGTGCCAGCAGTGAAGCACAGGTCAATCAGCCCCAGCATTTT
CDR3 protein: CASSEAQVNQPQHF

D gene: TRBD1
V gene: TRBV6-1
clone size: NA
J gene: TRBJ1-1
CDR3 DNA: TGTGCCAGCAGTGGACTTAAACAGGGGGCATTACTGAACACTGAAGCTTTCTTT
CDR3 protein: CASSGLKQGALLNTEAFF

D gene: TRBD2
V gene: TRBV7-8
clone size: NA
J gene: TRBJ2-7
CDR3 DNA: TGTGCCAGCAGCTTAACACTGATTAGGACTAGCGGGGGGACCTACGAGCAGTACTTC
CDR3 protein: CASSLTLIRTSGGTYEQYF

D gene: NA
V gene: TRBV5-1
clone size: NA
J gene: TRBJ1-6
CDR3 DNA: TGCGCCAGCAGCTATATCGAAAGTTGGGGAACAAATTCACCCCTCCACTTT
CDR3 protein: CASSYIESWGTNSPLHF